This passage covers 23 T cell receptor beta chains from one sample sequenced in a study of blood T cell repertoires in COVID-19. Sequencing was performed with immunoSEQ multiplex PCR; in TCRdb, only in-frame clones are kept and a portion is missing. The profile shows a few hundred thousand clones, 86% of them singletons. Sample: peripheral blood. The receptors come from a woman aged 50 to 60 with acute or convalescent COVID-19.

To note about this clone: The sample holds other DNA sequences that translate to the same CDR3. In nucleotides, the CDR3 is TGTGCCAGCAGCTTATCCCACAGGGGGCACTCCTACAATGAGCAGTTCTTC. As protein: CASSLSHRGHSYNEQFF. V is TRBV7-3 and J is TRBJ2-1; 9 bases are shared with TRBD1. The CDR3 has 17 residues. CDR1 is SGHTA, CDR2 FQGTGA, per germline. V was pared by 2 bases and J by 0 bases, with 5 bases of the junction left unmatched.

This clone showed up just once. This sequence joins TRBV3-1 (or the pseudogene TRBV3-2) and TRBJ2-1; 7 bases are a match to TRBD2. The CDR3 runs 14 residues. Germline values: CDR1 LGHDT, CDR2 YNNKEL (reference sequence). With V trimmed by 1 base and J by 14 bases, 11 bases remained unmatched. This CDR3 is CASSQGPAGYSEFF. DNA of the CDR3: TGTGCCAGCAGCCAAGGACCAGCGGGATACTCGGAGTTCTTC.

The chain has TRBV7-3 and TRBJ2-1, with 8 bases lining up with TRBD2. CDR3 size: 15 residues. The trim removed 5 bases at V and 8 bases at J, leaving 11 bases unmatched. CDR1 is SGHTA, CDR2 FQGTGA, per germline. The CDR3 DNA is TGTGCCAGCAGCACCCAAGCGGGAGCGGCGGATGAGCAGTTCTTC. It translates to CASSTQAGAADEQFF.

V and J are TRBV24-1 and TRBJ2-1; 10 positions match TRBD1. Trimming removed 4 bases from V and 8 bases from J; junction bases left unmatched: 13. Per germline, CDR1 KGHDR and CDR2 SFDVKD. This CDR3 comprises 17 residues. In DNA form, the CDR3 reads TGTGCCACCAGTGAATCGGGACAGGGGCATTATACGGATGAGCAGTTCTTC. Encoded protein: CATSESGQGHYTDEQFF.

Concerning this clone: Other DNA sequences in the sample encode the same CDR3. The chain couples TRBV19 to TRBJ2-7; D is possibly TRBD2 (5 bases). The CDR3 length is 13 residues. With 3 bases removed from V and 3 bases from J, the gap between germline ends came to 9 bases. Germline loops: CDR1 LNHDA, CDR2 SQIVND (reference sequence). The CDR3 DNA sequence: TGTGCCAGTAGTATCTCCGAGGGCTACGAGCAGTACTTC. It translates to CASSISEGYEQYF.

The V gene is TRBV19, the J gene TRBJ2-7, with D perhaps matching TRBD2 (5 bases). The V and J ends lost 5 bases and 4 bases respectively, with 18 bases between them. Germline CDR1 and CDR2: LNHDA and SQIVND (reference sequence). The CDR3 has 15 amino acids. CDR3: CASSPWFPGVYEQYF. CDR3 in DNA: TGTGCCAGTAGTCCTTGGTTCCCCGGGGTGTACGAGCAGTACTTC.

CDR3 bases: TGTGCCAGCAGCGCCGACTCCACAGATACGCAGTATTTT. This gives the protein CASSADSTDTQYF. The V call is TRBV7-3, the J call TRBJ2-3, with D uncertain. Germline V CDR1 and CDR2: SGHTA, FQGTGA. The ends were cut back, 5 bases at V and 2 bases at J, with 8 bases in the middle. CDR3 size: 13 residues.

CDR3 amino acids: CASSSPGGYEQYF. CDR3 sequence (DNA): TGTGCCAGCAGTTCCCCGGGGGGGTACGAGCAGTACTTC. The genes are TRBV12-3 or TRBV12-4 and TRBJ2-7; 8 positions agree with TRBD2. The CDR3 totals 13 residues. V trimming: 4 bases; J trimming: 4 bases; junction bases outside the gene matches: 3.

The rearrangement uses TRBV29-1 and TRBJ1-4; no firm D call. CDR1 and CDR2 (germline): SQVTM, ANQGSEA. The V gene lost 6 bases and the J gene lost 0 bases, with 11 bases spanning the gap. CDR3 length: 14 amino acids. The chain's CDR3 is CSVQIPPTNEKLFF. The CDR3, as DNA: TGCAGCGTCCAGATTCCTCCAACTAATGAAAAACTGTTTTTT.

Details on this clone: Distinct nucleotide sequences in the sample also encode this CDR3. The CDR3 coding sequence is TGCGCCAGCAGCTTGGCGGGGACAGGGAGCTCCTACGAGCAGTACTTC. This codes for CASSLAGTGSSYEQYF. The chain joins TRBV5-1 to TRBJ2-7, with 9 bases that match TRBD1. This CDR3 comprises 16 residues. Germline V lookup: CDR1 SGHRS, CDR2 YFSETQ. The junction had 4 bases not matched to a gene; V was cut back by 0 bases and J by 0 bases. Combining the CDR3 with reference TRBV5-1 and TRBJ2-7 gives the whole variable domain KAGVTQTPRYLIKTRGQQVTLSCSPISGHRSVSWYQQTPGQGLQFLFEYFSETQRNKGNFPGRFSGRQFSNSRSEMNVSTLELGDSALYLCASSLAGTGSSYEQYFGPGTRLTVT.

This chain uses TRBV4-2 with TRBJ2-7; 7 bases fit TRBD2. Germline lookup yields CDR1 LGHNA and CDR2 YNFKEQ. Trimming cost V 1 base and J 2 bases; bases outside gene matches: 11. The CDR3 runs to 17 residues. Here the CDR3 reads CASSQVGGDPAAYEQYF. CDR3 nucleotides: TGTGCCAGCAGCCAAGTGGGAGGGGACCCCGCTGCCTACGAGCAGTACTTC.

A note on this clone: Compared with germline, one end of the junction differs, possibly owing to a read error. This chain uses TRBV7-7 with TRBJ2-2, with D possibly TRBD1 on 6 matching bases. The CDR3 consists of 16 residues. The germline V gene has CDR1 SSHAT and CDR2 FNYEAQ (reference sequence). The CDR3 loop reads CASSPGVGRDTGELFF. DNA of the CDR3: TGTGCTAGCAGCCCAGGGGTAGGGCGTGACACCGGGGAGCTGTTTTTT. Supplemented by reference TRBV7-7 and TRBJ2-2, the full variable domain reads GAGVSQSPRYKVTKRGQDVTLRCDPISSHATLYWYQQALGQGPEFLTYFNYEAQPDKSGLPSDRFSAERPEGSISTLTIQRTEQRDSAMYRCASSPGVGRDTGELFFGEGSRLTVL.

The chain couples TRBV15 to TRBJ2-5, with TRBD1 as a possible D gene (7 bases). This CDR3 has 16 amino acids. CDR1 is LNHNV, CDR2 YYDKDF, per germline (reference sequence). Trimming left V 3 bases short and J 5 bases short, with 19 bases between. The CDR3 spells CATSSSGGAGGETQYF. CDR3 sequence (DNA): TGTGCCACCAGCAGTAGCGGAGGGGCAGGGGGGGAGACCCAGTACTTC.

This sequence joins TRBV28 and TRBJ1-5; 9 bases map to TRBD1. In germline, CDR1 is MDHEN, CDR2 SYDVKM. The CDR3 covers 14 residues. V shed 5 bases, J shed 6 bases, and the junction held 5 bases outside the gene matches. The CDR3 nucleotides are TGTGCCAGCAGTAGAACAGGGGGCCGTCAGCCCCAGCATTTT. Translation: CASSRTGGRQPQHF.

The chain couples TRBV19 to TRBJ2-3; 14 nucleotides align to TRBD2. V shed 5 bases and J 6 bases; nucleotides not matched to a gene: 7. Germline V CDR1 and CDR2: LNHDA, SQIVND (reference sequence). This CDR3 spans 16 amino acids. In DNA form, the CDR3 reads TGTGCCAGTAGTTGGGGACTAGCGGGAGATTCGGATACGCAGTATTTT. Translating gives CASSWGLAGDSDTQYF. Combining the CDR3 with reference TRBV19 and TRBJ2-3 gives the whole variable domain DGGITQSPKYLFRKEGQNVTLSCEQNLNHDAMYWYRQDPGQGLRLIYYSQIVNDFQKGDIAEGYSVSREKKESFPLTVTSAQKNPTAFYLCASSWGLAGDSDTQYFGPGTRLTVL.

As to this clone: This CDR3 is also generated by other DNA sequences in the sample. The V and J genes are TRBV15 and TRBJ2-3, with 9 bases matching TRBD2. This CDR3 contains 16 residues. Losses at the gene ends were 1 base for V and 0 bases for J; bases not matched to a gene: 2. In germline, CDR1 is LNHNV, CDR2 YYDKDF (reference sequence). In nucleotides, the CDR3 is TGTGCCACCAGCAGAGGACTAGCGGAGAGCACAGATACGCAGTATTTT. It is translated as CATSRGLAESTDTQYF.

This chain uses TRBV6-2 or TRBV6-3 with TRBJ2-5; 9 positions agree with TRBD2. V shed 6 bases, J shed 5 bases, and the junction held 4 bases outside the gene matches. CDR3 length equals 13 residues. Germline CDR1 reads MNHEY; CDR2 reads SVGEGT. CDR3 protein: CASSLAGYETQYF. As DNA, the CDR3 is TGTGCCAGCAGCCTAGCGGGATATGAGACCCAGTACTTC.

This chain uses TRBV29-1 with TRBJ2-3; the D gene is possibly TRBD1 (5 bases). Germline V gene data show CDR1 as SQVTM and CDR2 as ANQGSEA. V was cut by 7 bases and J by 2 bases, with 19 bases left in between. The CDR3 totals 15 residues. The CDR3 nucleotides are TGCAGCGCAACCCCAAAGGGGCTTTACACAGATACGCAGTATTTT. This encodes CSATPKGLYTDTQYF.

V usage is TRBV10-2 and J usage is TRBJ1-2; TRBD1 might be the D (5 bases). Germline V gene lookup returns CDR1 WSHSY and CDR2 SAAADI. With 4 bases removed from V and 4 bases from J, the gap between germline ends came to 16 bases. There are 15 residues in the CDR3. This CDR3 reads CASSASRGSRYGYTF. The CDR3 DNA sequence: TGCGCCAGCAGTGCGTCGCGGGGCAGCCGCTATGGCTACACCTTC.

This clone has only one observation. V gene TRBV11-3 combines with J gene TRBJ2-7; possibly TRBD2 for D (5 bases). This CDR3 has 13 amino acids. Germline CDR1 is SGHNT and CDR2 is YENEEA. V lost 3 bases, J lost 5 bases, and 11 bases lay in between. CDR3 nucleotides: TGTGCCAGCAGCTTTAACGGGATGAACGAGCAGTACTTC. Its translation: CASSFNGMNEQYF.

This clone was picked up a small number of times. CDR3 loop: CASSLGTVNSPLHF. The CDR3 DNA reads TGTGCCAGCAGCTTGGGGACAGTCAATTCACCCCTCCACTTT. The genes are TRBV7-8 and TRBJ1-6; 7 nucleotides line up with TRBD1. The CDR3 consists of 14 residues. V gave up 3 bases and J gave up 7 bases; unmatched junction bases: 3. Germline CDR1 reads SGHVS; CDR2 reads FQNEAQ.

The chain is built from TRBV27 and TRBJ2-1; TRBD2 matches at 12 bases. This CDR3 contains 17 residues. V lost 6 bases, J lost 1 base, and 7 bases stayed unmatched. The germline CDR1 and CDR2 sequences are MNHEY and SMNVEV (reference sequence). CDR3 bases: TGTGCCAGCAGCCTGGGGACTAGCGGGCCGTCCTACAATGAGCAGTTCTTC. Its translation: CASSLGTSGPSYNEQFF.

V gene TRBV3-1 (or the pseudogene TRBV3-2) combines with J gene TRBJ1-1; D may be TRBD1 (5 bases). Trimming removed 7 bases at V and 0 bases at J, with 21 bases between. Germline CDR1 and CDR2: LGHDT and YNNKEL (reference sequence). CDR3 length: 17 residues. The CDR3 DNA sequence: TGTGCCAGCAATTCTGGCTCGAGACAGTTTCTGAACACTGAAGCTTTCTTT. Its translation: CASNSGSRQFLNTEAFF.